This T cell receptor (beta chain) emerged from a study of blood T cell repertoires in COVID-19. Profiled with immunoSEQ multiplex PCR; TCRdb holds only in-frame clones, not every one. Altogether about 370,000 clones are present, roughly nine tenths being singletons, with the ten largest covering about 1%. The table lists this clone with a count of one. The CDR3 extends over 12 amino acids. The V segment lost 8 bases and the J segment 1 base; nucleotides outside the gene matches: 3. CDR1 and CDR2 from the germline V gene are SGHRS and YFSETQ. Sequenced sample: PBMCs or T cells enriched from blood (not recorded which). This TCR was recovered from a man between 18 and 29 years old who had recovered from COVID-19. The J gene is TRBJ2-7, the V gene TRBV5-1, with 7 bases identical to TRBD2. CDR3 sequence: CASRGGSYEQYF. CDR3 bases: TGCGCCAGTCGCGGGGGTTCCTACGAGCAGTACTTC.